Listed below are T cell receptor beta chains from one sample, sequenced in a study of graft-versus-host responses after intestinal transplantation. Data came from immunoSEQ multiplex PCR; TCRdb stores just in-frame clones and leaves some out. Among around 12,000 clones listed, around 85% were seen once. Material: PBMCs, obtained around 300 days after intestinal transplant. The receptors shown here come from a human patient who received an intestinal transplant, so some T cells may come from the graft donor. Both conserved end residues are part of each CDR3. Fields, in order: clone size, J gene, D gene, V gene, CDR3 protein, CDR3 DNA. A D gene is named only where the DNA matches it firmly. Rows may omit the clone size; those that give it use once, few, many or a size class.

size: NA; J: TRBJ2-7; D: NA; V: TRBV27; CDR3: CATGREQYF; DNA: TGTGCCACCGGGCGGGAGCAGTACTTC
size: NA; J: TRBJ2-7; D: NA; V: TRBV18; CDR3: CASSPTGGYEQYF; DNA: TGTGCCAGCTCACCGACAGGCGGGTACGAGCAGTACTTC
size: NA; J: TRBJ1-2; D: NA; V: TRBV6-1; CDR3: CASSVDIDYGYTF; DNA: TGTGCCAGCAGTGTGGACATTGACTATGGCTACACCTTC
size: NA; J: TRBJ2-7; D: NA; V: TRBV28; CDR3: CASSLSWGEQYF; DNA: TGTGCCAGCAGTCTCTCCTGGGGCGAGCAGTACTTC
size: once; J: TRBJ1-5; D: NA; V: TRBV19; CDR3: CASRRRDSNQPQHF; DNA: TGTGCCAGTAGAAGGAGGGATAGCAATCAGCCCCAGCATTTT
size: NA; J: TRBJ2-3; D: TRBD2; V: TRBV5-1; CDR3: CASSYPGLAGEGDTQYF; DNA: TGCGCCAGCAGCTACCCGGGACTAGCGGGCGAGGGAGATACGCAGTATTTT
size: NA; J: TRBJ2-3; D: NA; V: TRBV19; CDR3: CASSIALTDTQYF; DNA: TGTGCCAGTAGTATAGCTCTCACAGATACGCAGTATTTT
size: NA; J: TRBJ2-1; D: NA; V: TRBV28; CDR3: CASSFSPGYNEQFF; DNA: TGTGCCAGCAGTTTCTCCCCCGGTTACAATGAGCAGTTCTTC
size: NA; J: TRBJ2-7; D: NA; V: TRBV28; CDR3: CASSAGQTYEQYF; DNA: TGTGCCAGCAGTGCGGGACAGACCTACGAGCAGTACTTC
size: NA; J: TRBJ2-7; D: TRBD1; V: TRBV5-4; CDR3: CASSPRQGLFYEQYF; DNA: TGTGCCAGCAGCCCGCGACAGGGGCTTTTCTACGAGCAGTACTTC
size: NA; J: TRBJ2-1; D: TRBD2; V: TRBV4-2; CDR3: CASSQGTSINEQFF; DNA: TGTGCCAGCAGCCAAGGGACTAGCATCAATGAGCAGTTCTTC
size: NA; J: TRBJ1-2; D: NA; V: TRBV21-1; CDR3: CASSARDRYGYTF; DNA: TGTGCCAGCAGCGCACGGGACAGGTATGGCTACACCTTC
size: NA; J: TRBJ2-5; D: NA; V: TRBV6-5; CDR3: CASSYSRLETQYF; DNA: TGTGCCAGCAGTTACTCGCGACTAGAGACCCAGTACTTC
size: NA; J: TRBJ1-2; D: NA; V: TRBV28; CDR3: CASSVRGLGYTF; DNA: TGTGCCAGCAGTGTAAGGGGGTTGGGCTACACCTTC
size: NA; J: TRBJ1-4; D: NA; V: TRBV28; CDR3: CASSPHRATNEKLFF; DNA: TGTGCCAGCAGTCCCCACAGGGCAACTAATGAAAAACTGTTTTTT
size: NA; J: TRBJ1-3; D: TRBD1; V: TRBV2; CDR3: CASSATGAGNTIYF; DNA: TGTGCCAGCAGCGCCACAGGGGCTGGAAACACCATATATTTT
size: NA; J: TRBJ2-3; D: NA; V: TRBV5-1; CDR3: CASSPWTGVSGSSPWF; DNA: TGCGCCAGCAGCCCCTGGACAGGGGTTAGCGGGAGTTCACCCTGGTTT
size: NA; J: TRBJ1-2; D: TRBD1; V: TRBV11-3; CDR3: CASSLYRGRDNYGYTF; DNA: TGTGCCAGCAGCCTCTACAGGGGGCGCGATAACTATGGCTACACCTTC
size: NA; J: TRBJ2-7; D: TRBD2; V: TRBV28; CDR3: CASSLNWGLAGNYEQYF; DNA: TGTGCCAGCAGTTTAAATTGGGGACTAGCGGGAAACTACGAGCAGTACTTC
size: NA; J: TRBJ1-4; D: TRBD1; V: TRBV5-5; CDR3: CASSLAGQAYEEKLFF; DNA: TGTGCCAGCAGCCTTGCAGGACAGGCATACGAGGAAAAACTGTTTTTT
size: NA; J: TRBJ2-1; D: NA; V: TRBV10-1; CDR3: CASSEGERYEQFF; DNA: TGCGCCAGCAGTGAAGGCGAAAGGTATGAGCAGTTCTTC
size: NA; J: TRBJ2-5; D: NA; V: TRBV21-1; CDR3: CASSKRGRVPRDQYF; DNA: TGTGCCAGCAGCAAAAGGGGAAGAGTACCAAGAGACCAGTACTTC
size: NA; J: TRBJ1-2; D: TRBD1; V: TRBV9; CDR3: CASSRTGGGYGYTF; DNA: TGTGCCAGCAGCCGAACAGGGGGCGGGTATGGCTACACCTTC
size: once; J: TRBJ1-6; D: NA; V: TRBV10-3; CDR3: CAISDGTGEIYNSPLHF; DNA: TGTGCCATCAGTGATGGTACAGGAGAGATCTATAATTCACCCCTCCACTTT
size: NA; J: TRBJ2-1; D: NA; V: TRBV11-2; CDR3: CASSSTSSYNEQFF; DNA: TGTGCCAGCAGCTCAACTAGCTCCTACAATGAGCAGTTCTTC
size: NA; J: TRBJ2-6; D: NA; V: TRBV6-6; CDR3: CASSYKGELGANVLTF; DNA: TGTGCCAGCAGTTACAAGGGGGAGCTTGGGGCCAACGTCCTGACTTTC
size: NA; J: TRBJ1-5; D: TRBD1; V: TRBV4-1; CDR3: CASSRGTGIYQPQHF; DNA: TGCGCCAGCAGCCGAGGGACAGGGATTTATCAGCCCCAGCATTTT
size: NA; J: TRBJ2-7; D: TRBD1; V: TRBV6-4; CDR3: CASSVGQAYEQYF; DNA: TGTGCCAGCAGTGTGGGACAGGCCTACGAGCAGTACTTC
size: few; J: TRBJ1-1; D: NA; V: TRBV7-9; CDR3: CASSPGGVRAFF; DNA: TGTGCCAGCAGCCCCGGAGGGGTGAGAGCTTTCTTT
size: NA; J: TRBJ2-1; D: NA; V: TRBV4-3; CDR3: CASSQGYVDNEQFF; DNA: TGCGCCAGCAGCCAAGGCTATGTCGACAATGAGCAGTTCTTC
size: few; J: TRBJ1-2; D: NA; V: TRBV7-3; CDR3: CASSFPGGARGYTF; DNA: TGTGCCAGCAGCTTCCCGGGCGGGGCGCGGGGCTACACCTTC
size: NA; J: TRBJ1-1; D: NA; V: TRBV21-1; CDR3: CASSKEIMDTEAFF; DNA: TGTGCCAGCAGCAAAGAGATTATGGACACTGAAGCTTTCTTT
size: NA; J: TRBJ1-5; D: NA; V: TRBV27; CDR3: CASSLSGGNSQPQHF; DNA: TGTGCCAGCAGTTTATCGGGGGGGAATAGTCAGCCCCAGCATTTT
size: NA; J: TRBJ2-7; D: NA; V: TRBV4-2; CDR3: CASSQGGSDSYEQYF; DNA: TGTGCCAGCAGCCAAGGGGGGTCGGACTCCTACGAGCAGTACTTC
size: NA; J: TRBJ1-2; D: NA; V: TRBV7-5; CDR3: CASSSTGDYGYTF; DNA: TGTGCCAGCAGCTCTACTGGGGACTATGGCTACACCTTC
size: NA; J: TRBJ2-5; D: NA; V: TRBV7-7; CDR3: CASSLGVLQETQYF; DNA: TGTGCCAGCAGCTTAGGGGTCCTACAAGAGACCCAGTACTTC
size: NA; J: TRBJ2-7; D: NA; V: TRBV28; CDR3: CASSLEGFSYEQYF; DNA: TGTGCCAGCAGTTTAGAAGGTTTCTCCTACGAGCAGTACTTC
size: once; J: TRBJ2-5; D: NA; V: TRBV7-9; CDR3: CASSSGPEWEETQYF; DNA: TGTGCCAGCAGCTCGGGACCGGAGTGGGAAGAGACCCAGTACTTC
size: NA; J: TRBJ2-7; D: TRBD2; V: TRBV7-2; CDR3: CASSLILAGAREQYF; DNA: TGTGCCAGCAGCTTAATACTAGCGGGAGCTCGCGAGCAGTACTTC
size: few; J: TRBJ1-2; D: TRBD1; V: TRBV19; CDR3: CASRGQDPKYGYTF; DNA: TGTGCCAGTAGAGGACAGGACCCTAAGTATGGCTACACCTTC
size: NA; J: TRBJ2-1; D: TRBD2; V: TRBV27; CDR3: CASSLGGTSSGTGNEQFF; DNA: TGTGCCAGCAGTTTAGGCGGTACAAGTAGCGGGACGGGGAATGAGCAGTTCTTC
size: NA; J: TRBJ1-6; D: NA; V: TRBV13; CDR3: CASSWTQGRRGNSPLHF; DNA: TGTGCCAGCAGCTGGACGCAGGGAAGGAGGGGGAATTCACCCCTCCACTTT
size: NA; J: TRBJ1-4; D: NA; V: TRBV28; CDR3: CASSRTTAFLTNEKLFF; DNA: TGTGCCAGCAGCCGAACCACAGCGTTTCTTACTAATGAAAAACTGTTTTTT
size: NA; J: TRBJ2-2; D: NA; V: TRBV9; CDR3: CASSVGPDPGGELFF; DNA: TGTGCCAGCAGCGTAGGGCCCGATCCGGGCGGGGAGCTGTTTTTT
size: NA; J: TRBJ2-1; D: TRBD1; V: TRBV7-9; CDR3: CASRDRGQYEQFF; DNA: TGTGCCAGCAGGGACAGGGGACAATATGAGCAGTTCTTC
size: NA; J: TRBJ2-7; D: NA; V: TRBV7-5; CDR3: CVRSIRHPGNLQYF; DNA: TGTGTCAGAAGCATTAGACACCCAGGAAACCTACAGTACTTC
size: NA; J: TRBJ2-2; D: TRBD2; V: TRBV5-4; CDR3: CASSSAGLAAGELFF; DNA: TGTGCCAGCAGCTCCGCGGGACTAGCTGCCGGGGAGCTGTTTTTT
size: few; J: TRBJ1-5; D: NA; V: TRBV28; CDR3: CASGTRGQPQHF; DNA: TGTGCCAGCGGGACGAGGGGTCAGCCCCAGCATTTT
size: NA; J: TRBJ1-3; D: NA; V: TRBV28; CDR3: CASPPPTAGPSGNTIYF; DNA: TGTGCCAGCCCCCCGCCCACCGCAGGCCCTTCTGGAAACACCATATATTTT
size: NA; J: TRBJ2-1; D: NA; V: TRBV19; CDR3: CASSKSLYNEQFF; DNA: TGTGCCAGTAGTAAGTCTCTTTACAATGAGCAGTTCTTC
size: NA; J: TRBJ2-1; D: TRBD2; V: TRBV20-1; CDR3: CSALRTSGSFF; DNA: TGCAGTGCTCTAAGGACTAGCGGGAGTTTCTTC
size: NA; J: TRBJ1-2; D: TRBD1; V: TRBV5-5; CDR3: CASSFITGGAPGYTF; DNA: TGTGCCAGCAGCTTCATTACAGGGGGCGCCCCTGGCTACACCTTC
size: NA; J: TRBJ1-2; D: NA; V: TRBV4-3; CDR3: CASSQERGFDYGYTF; DNA: TGCGCCAGCAGCCAAGAGCGGGGGTTTGACTATGGCTACACCTTC
size: once; J: TRBJ2-2; D: TRBD1; V: TRBV6-5; CDR3: CASSLTGRAGELFF; DNA: TGTGCCAGCAGTTTGACAGGGCGGGCCGGGGAGCTGTTTTTT
size: NA; J: TRBJ2-3; D: TRBD2; V: TRBV4-2; CDR3: CASSQDLAGGADTQYF; DNA: TGTGCCAGCAGCCAAGATCTAGCGGGAGGGGCAGATACGCAGTATTTT